This paragraph reports one TCR beta chain. Its antigen is not identified. These data come from a study of cytomegalovirus exposure and HLA in healthy donors. Background on the study: Researchers previously reported finding roughly 120 million unique TCR beta sequences from about 200 million T cells. Around four fifths of around 390 genotyped donors fell in the Caucasian-associated ancestry cluster. Overall study results and limits: Fewer N-insertions (relative to the approximately 670-donor mean) were reportedly seen in an Asian-associated ancestry cluster in a later analysis.

Germline CDR1 is SGHNT and CDR2 is YYREEE (reference sequence). The V gene end was trimmed by 4 bases and the J gene end by 2 bases; junction bases not matched to a gene: 8. This CDR3 spans 16 amino acids. Healthy bone marrow donors supplied every sample. 60 Vbeta and 13 Jbeta primers were used in PCR. The protocol was immunoSEQ multiplex PCR, while the TCRdb copy is restricted to in-frame clones and leaves out a portion. The table has about 150,000 clones, about three quarters seen once. The sequenced material came from PBMCs. J is TRBJ2-3 and V is TRBV5-4, with 9 bases that match TRBD2. The sequence was collected from a man younger than 45 in good health and CMV-seropositive. The CDR3 DNA reads TGTGCCAGCAGCCGAGGGACTAGCCAGAACACAGATACGCAGTATTTT. This codes for CASSRGTSQNTDTQYF. Filled out from reference TRBV5-4 and TRBJ2-3, the complete variable domain reads ETGVTQSPTHLIKTRGQQVTLRCSSQSGHNTVSWYQQALGQGPQFIFQYYREEENGRGNFPPRFSGLQFPNYSSELNVNALELDDSALYLCASSRGTSQNTDTQYFGPGTRLTVL.